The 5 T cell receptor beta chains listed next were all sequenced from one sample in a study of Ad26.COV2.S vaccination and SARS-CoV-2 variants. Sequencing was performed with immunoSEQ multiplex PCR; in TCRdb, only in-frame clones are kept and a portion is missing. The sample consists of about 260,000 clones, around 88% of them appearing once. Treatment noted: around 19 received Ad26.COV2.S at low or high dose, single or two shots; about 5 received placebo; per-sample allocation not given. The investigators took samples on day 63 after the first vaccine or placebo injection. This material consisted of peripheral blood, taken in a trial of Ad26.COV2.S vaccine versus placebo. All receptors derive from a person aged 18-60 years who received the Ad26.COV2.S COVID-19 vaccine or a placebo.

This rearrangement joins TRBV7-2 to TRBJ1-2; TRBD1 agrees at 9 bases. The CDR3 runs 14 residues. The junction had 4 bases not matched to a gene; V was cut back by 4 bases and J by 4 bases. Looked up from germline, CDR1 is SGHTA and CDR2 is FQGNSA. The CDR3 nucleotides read TGTGCCAGCAGCTCTCAGACAGGGGGCTATGGCTACACCTTC. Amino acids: CASSSQTGGYGYTF.

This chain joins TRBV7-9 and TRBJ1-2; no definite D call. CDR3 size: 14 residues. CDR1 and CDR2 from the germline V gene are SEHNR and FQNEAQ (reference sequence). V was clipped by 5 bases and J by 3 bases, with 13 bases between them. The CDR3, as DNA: TGTGCCAGCAGCCGGACCAGCAACGACTATGGCTACACCTTC. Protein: CASSRTSNDYGYTF. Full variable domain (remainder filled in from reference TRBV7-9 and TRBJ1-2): DTGVSQNPRHKITKRGQNVTFRCDPISEHNRLYWYRQTLGQGPEFLTYFQNEAQLEKSRLLSDRFSAERPKGSFSTLEIQRTEQGDSAMYLCASSRTSNDYGYTFGSGTRLTVV.

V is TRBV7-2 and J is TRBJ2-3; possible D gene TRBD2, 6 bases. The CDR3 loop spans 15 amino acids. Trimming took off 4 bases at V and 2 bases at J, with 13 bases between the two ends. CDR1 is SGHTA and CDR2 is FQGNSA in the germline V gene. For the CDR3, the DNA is TGTGCCAGCAGCTCGGAGGGGTTTGTCACAGATACGCAGTATTTT. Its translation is CASSSEGFVTDTQYF.

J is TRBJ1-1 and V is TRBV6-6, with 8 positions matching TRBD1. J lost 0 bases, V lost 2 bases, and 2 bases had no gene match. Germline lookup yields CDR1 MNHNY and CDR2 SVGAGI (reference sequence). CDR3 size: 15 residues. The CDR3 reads CASSYGQGLNTEAFF. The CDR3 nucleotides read TGTGCCAGCAGTTACGGACAGGGTTTGAACACTGAAGCTTTCTTT.

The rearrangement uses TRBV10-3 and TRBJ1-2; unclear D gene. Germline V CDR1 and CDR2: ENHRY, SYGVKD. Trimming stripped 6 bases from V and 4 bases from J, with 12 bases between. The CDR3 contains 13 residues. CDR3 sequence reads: CAIRATESYGYTF. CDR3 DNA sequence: TGTGCCATCAGGGCGACGGAAAGCTATGGCTACACCTTC.